These T cell receptor beta chains were read from a single sample in a study of blood T cell repertoires in COVID-19. The protocol was immunoSEQ multiplex PCR, while the TCRdb copy is restricted to in-frame clones and leaves out a portion. The sample carries 300,000 to 400,000 clones, about nine tenths recorded once. The sample consisted of peripheral blood. Source of these receptors: a woman aged 50 to 60 with COVID-19, enrolled during active disease. Each CDR3 is given without its conserved first and last residue.

v_gene: TRBV15; j_gene: TRBJ2-1; CDR3aa: ATSRALAAGDNEQF
v_gene: TRBV30; j_gene: TRBJ1-4; CDR3aa: AWSATRGNSNEKLF
v_gene: TRBV4-1; j_gene: TRBJ1-4; CDR3aa: ASSQWTGGNEKLF
v_gene: TRBV27; j_gene: TRBJ1-1; CDR3aa: ASSLRTGRKTEAF
v_gene: TRBV5-1; j_gene: TRBJ2-3; CDR3aa: ASRRAETTDTQY
v_gene: TRBV6-4; j_gene: TRBJ2-2; CDR3aa: ASRGQGAGSTGELF
v_gene: TRBV6-5; j_gene: TRBJ1-6; CDR3aa: ASSNDRGNNSPLH
v_gene: TRBV24-1; j_gene: TRBJ2-1; CDR3aa: ATGTGGFNEQF
v_gene: TRBV2; j_gene: TRBJ1-2; CDR3aa: ASGQGSFVFSPYT
v_gene: TRBV5-1; j_gene: TRBJ2-5; CDR3aa: ASSLRDSLQETQY
v_gene: TRBV11-2; j_gene: TRBJ1-1; CDR3aa: ASSRIRQGANTEAF
v_gene: TRBV6-5; j_gene: TRBJ2-7; CDR3aa: ASSTGLTYEQY
v_gene: TRBV29-1; j_gene: TRBJ2-7; CDR3aa: SVQQANSYEQY
v_gene: TRBV6-1; j_gene: TRBJ1-5; CDR3aa: ASSPNRAPQPQH
v_gene: TRBV24-1; j_gene: TRBJ2-5; CDR3aa: ATSDPGQGKVETQY
v_gene: TRBV7-8; j_gene: TRBJ2-3; CDR3aa: ASSLSQDRVTDTQY
v_gene: TRBV19; j_gene: TRBJ1-1; CDR3aa: ASSAAILNTEAF
v_gene: TRBV3-1/TRBV3-2; j_gene: TRBJ1-1; CDR3aa: ASSQDQNRGEAF
v_gene: TRBV29-1; j_gene: TRBJ2-1; CDR3aa: SVVLGAVPGSYNEQF
v_gene: TRBV29-1; j_gene: TRBJ1-1; CDR3aa: SVAGGLGAF
v_gene: TRBV7-2; j_gene: TRBJ2-7; CDR3aa: ASNPTSGSSYEQY
v_gene: TRBV18; j_gene: TRBJ2-3; CDR3aa: ASSLRQARDTQY
v_gene: TRBV19; j_gene: TRBJ2-3; CDR3aa: ASSIPSGAGGPIGTDTQY
v_gene: TRBV24-1; j_gene: TRBJ1-1; CDR3aa: ATRSGGLNTEAF
v_gene: TRBV3-1/TRBV3-2; j_gene: TRBJ2-1; CDR3aa: ASSHPKTSGGYNEQF
v_gene: TRBV27; j_gene: TRBJ1-1; CDR3aa: ASSFRWNTEAF
v_gene: TRBV30; j_gene: TRBJ2-3; CDR3aa: AWSIGQGTDTQY
v_gene: TRBV24-1; j_gene: TRBJ2-5; CDR3aa: ATSGGLLETQY
v_gene: TRBV10-3; j_gene: TRBJ2-1; CDR3aa: AISELSLAGTYNEQF
v_gene: TRBV7-7; j_gene: TRBJ2-7; CDR3aa: ASSPLTGVAYEQY
v_gene: TRBV19; j_gene: TRBJ1-2; CDR3aa: ASRLVGSYGYT
v_gene: TRBV28; j_gene: TRBJ2-7; CDR3aa: ASSPPGQGFYEQY
v_gene: TRBV6-5; j_gene: TRBJ2-7; CDR3aa: ASSYRGYEQY
v_gene: TRBV5-1; j_gene: TRBJ2-1; CDR3aa: ASSRLVSGIVEQF
v_gene: TRBV5-6; j_gene: TRBJ2-1; CDR3aa: ASSSEEAPEQF
v_gene: TRBV7-2; j_gene: TRBJ2-7; CDR3aa: ASRGGTEKFYEQY
v_gene: TRBV11-2; j_gene: TRBJ2-5; CDR3aa: ASSSLGLAGETQY
v_gene: TRBV4-1; j_gene: TRBJ1-6; CDR3aa: ASSQGTGGGNSPLH
v_gene: TRBV5-1; j_gene: TRBJ2-7; CDR3aa: ASSSGGGGGRYEQY
v_gene: TRBV6-2/TRBV6-3; j_gene: TRBJ1-2; CDR3aa: ASSDTDRRHGYT
v_gene: TRBV28; j_gene: TRBJ1-4; CDR3aa: ASRKYGTGRGEKLF
v_gene: TRBV7-9; j_gene: TRBJ1-3; CDR3aa: ASSLNSLSGNTIY
v_gene: TRBV28; j_gene: TRBJ1-2; CDR3aa: ASSQGGGYLGYT
v_gene: TRBV30; j_gene: TRBJ1-4; CDR3aa: ACSTGTGNEKLF
v_gene: TRBV6-5; j_gene: TRBJ1-2; CDR3aa: ASSGGGYGYT
v_gene: TRBV3-1/TRBV3-2; j_gene: TRBJ1-2; CDR3aa: ASSPSGGPNYGYT
v_gene: TRBV28; j_gene: TRBJ2-7; CDR3aa: ASNGLAGADEQY
v_gene: TRBV10-3; j_gene: TRBJ2-7; CDR3aa: AIRSGTGYSEQY
v_gene: TRBV6-5; j_gene: TRBJ2-1; CDR3aa: ASSYIAGGKYNEQF
v_gene: TRBV5-1; j_gene: TRBJ2-5; CDR3aa: ASSPGDRGRNQETQY
v_gene: TRBV5-1; j_gene: TRBJ2-5; CDR3aa: ASSLATSGSETQY
v_gene: TRBV19; j_gene: TRBJ1-1; CDR3aa: ASTARSNTEAF
v_gene: TRBV10-3; j_gene: TRBJ1-2; CDR3aa: AISLDSSYGYT
v_gene: TRBV29-1; j_gene: TRBJ2-7; CDR3aa: SVSGGTGVSEQY
v_gene: TRBV28; j_gene: TRBJ1-5; CDR3aa: ASSLTRFGQPQH
v_gene: TRBV5-5; j_gene: TRBJ2-3; CDR3aa: ASSKGLTRGSTDTQY
v_gene: TRBV7-2; j_gene: TRBJ1-4; CDR3aa: ASSIDTPTTNEKLF
v_gene: TRBV7-3; j_gene: TRBJ1-1; CDR3aa: ASSLSVNTEAF
v_gene: TRBV6-5; j_gene: TRBJ1-1; CDR3aa: ASSHTGAGAEAF